This T cell receptor beta chain was documented in a study of blood T cells in healthy people across ages. This CDR3 region has 14 residues. The V gene's germline CDR1 is MNHNS and CDR2 SASEGT. The V end was cut by 4 bases, the J end by 5 bases, with 13 bases between. Regarding the study as a whole: Age brought a roughly linear fall in TCR beta diversity measured per million T cells. Donor CMV status, an unknown factor, possibly confounded changes in expanded clonotypes. Without sorted subsets, naive and antigen-experienced compartments could not be conclusively compared.

Combining a sample-barcoded 5' primer with a J-beta primer mix, a second PCR ran for roughly 7 to 11 cycles. TCRdb passed the 5' RACE reads through MiXCR, listing each CDR3 protein once. The table includes 2 million or so distinct CDR3 sequences, around 48% detected once. For this clonotype: Its antigen is not known.

The chain is built from TRBV6-1 and TRBJ2-3; D might be TRBD1 or TRBD2, each matching 5 bases. The source material was blood. This clonotype was obtained from a woman in her 40s in good health. CDR3 region: CASSVQGSVDTQYF. The CDR3 bases are TGTGCCAGCAGTGTCCAGGGTAGCGTAGATACGCAGTATTTT.